The T cell receptor beta chain described here comes from a study of T cells in Graves' hyperthyroidism and ophthalmopathy. General study results and limits: A model of 13 V-J pairs discriminated ophthalmopathy from stable hyperthyroidism.

The germline gives CDR1 GTSNPN, CDR2 SVGIG (reference sequence). V was trimmed by 3 bases and J by 9 bases, leaving 11 bases between them. CDR3 length: 12 amino acids. From RNA transcripts, TCR beta CDR3 regions were amplified. An initial round of RT-PCR targeting the TCR CDR3 relied on the HTBI primer set. TCRdb called the multiplex PCR reads again in MiXCR, with one record for every CDR3 protein. Altogether about 720,000 distinct CDR3 sequences are present, around a sixth being singletons, with the ten largest covering 16%. First hyperthyroidism diagnosis is when the blood sample was obtained, before any ophthalmopathy symptoms. The authors took PBMCs from 7.5 to 10 ml fresh peripheral blood. As to this clonotype: Antigen unknown.

This chain links TRBV30 with TRBJ1-4; D call uncertain. The material sequenced was blood. The TCR originated in a woman aged 50 to 60 with Graves' hyperthyroidism that later progressed to Graves' ophthalmopathy. In DNA form, the CDR3 reads TGTGCCTGGAGATTGCAGGCGAAAAAACTGTTTTTT. Its translation: CAWRLQAKKLFF.